The 20 T cell receptor beta chains below were found in one sample sequenced in a study of shared clonotypes between healthy human individuals (dated by TCRdb to between 2020 and 2021). Libraries were prepared through the immunoSEQ multiplex PCR assay. TCRdb took over this immuneACCESS table, retaining in-frame rearrangements with V and J assigned. Such tables are incomplete; in checked studies, under half of the missing clones stem from an unresolved V gene, and the remainder is unexplained. Here the sample has some 1,600,000 clones; roughly 98% occur a single time. Roughly 0.45% of the sample belongs to the ten largest clones. The sample taken for sequencing was naive CD4+ T cells sorted from blood. This specimen's cell subset or site label, interpreted: CD45RA+ positively selected. These receptors were obtained from a man younger than 45 in good health.

The chain joins TRBV5-1 to TRBJ2-1, with 8 bases aligning to TRBD1. Germline trimming cut 2 bases from V and 1 base from J; bases unmatched to any gene: 5. CDR3 length equals 16 residues. The V gene's germline CDR1 is SGHRS and CDR2 YFSETQ. The CDR3: CASSFGTGPSYNEQFF. CDR3 DNA: TGCGCCAGCAGCTTCGGGACAGGACCGTCCTACAATGAGCAGTTCTTC.

The V call is TRBV5-4, the J call TRBJ2-7; a possible D gene is TRBD1 (5 bases). Germline CDR1 reads SGHNT; CDR2 reads YYREEE (reference sequence). The V and J ends lost 5 bases and 6 bases respectively, with 24 bases between them. CDR3 length: 16 amino acids. DNA for the CDR3: TGTGCCAGCAGACTGGACAATCCGGGCGGCGTTTTCGAGCAGTACTTC. Translation: CASRLDNPGGVFEQYF.

The chain is built from TRBV9 and TRBJ2-1; the D is unclear. The CDR3 length is 12 residues. V was trimmed by 1 base and J by 9 bases, leaving 8 bases between them. The germline V gene encodes CDR1 SGDLS and CDR2 YYNGEE. The CDR3 reads CASSVLGTEQFF. In DNA, the CDR3 is TGTGCCAGCAGCGTATTAGGTACTGAGCAGTTCTTC.

V gene TRBV6-5 combines with J gene TRBJ2-5; D not certain. Germline V lookup: CDR1 MNHEY, CDR2 SVGAGI. V lost 4 bases and J 9 bases, leaving 12 bases between the germline ends. CDR3 length: 12 residues. In nucleotides, the CDR3 is TGTGCCAGCAGTTCCAGGAGTAGGGCCCAGTACTTC. Its protein product is CASSSRSRAQYF.

For this clone: Distinct nucleotide sequences in the sample also encode this CDR3. The CDR3 DNA sequence: TGTGCCAGCAGCTTAGGCGGGGGAGAGACCCAGTACTTC. It yields the protein CASSLGGGETQYF. The J gene is TRBJ2-5, the V gene TRBV7-3, with 7 bases identical to TRBD2. Germline CDR1 is SGHTA and CDR2 is FQGTGA. The CDR3 spans 13 residues. V was clipped by 2 bases and J by 4 bases; unmatched bases: 1.

The DNA for the CDR3 is TGTGCCAGCAGTCCCCTAGAGGGCTACGAGCAGTACTTC. Protein product: CASSPLEGYEQYF. The chain couples TRBV2 to TRBJ2-7; D might be TRBD2 (5 bases). The germline V gene encodes CDR1 SNHLY and CDR2 FYNNEI. The CDR3 has 13 amino acids. Trimming removed 5 bases at V and 3 bases at J, with 11 bases between. Filled out from reference TRBV2 and TRBJ2-7, the complete variable domain reads EPEVTQTPSHQVTQMGQEVILRCVPISNHLYFYWYRQILGQKVEFLVSFYNNEISEKSEIFDDQFSVERPDGSNFTLKIRSTKLEDSAMYFCASSPLEGYEQYFGPGTRLTVT.

This clone was found once. CDR3 sequence reads: CSVEGREDQETQYF. CDR3 sequence (DNA): TGCAGCGTTGAGGGCAGGGAGGACCAAGAGACCCAGTACTTC. This chain joins TRBV29-1 and TRBJ2-5; possible D gene TRBD2, 6 bases. With 3 bases removed from V and 0 bases from J, the gap between germline ends came to 11 bases. In germline, CDR1 is SQVTM, CDR2 ANQGSEA. This CDR3 is 14 amino acids long.

The chain combines TRBV29-1 with TRBJ1-1, with a weak D call TRBD1 (5 bases). This CDR3 region has 13 residues. The V gene's germline CDR1 is SQVTM and CDR2 ANQGSEA. Trimming removed 2 bases at V and 4 bases at J, with 11 bases between. CDR3 DNA sequence: TGCAGCGTTGAAAATGGGGCAGGCACTGAAGCTTTCTTT. It yields the protein CSVENGAGTEAFF. Full variable domain (remainder filled in from reference TRBV29-1 and TRBJ1-1): SAVISQKPSRDICQRGTSLTIQCQVDSQVTMMFWYRQQPGQSLTLIATANQGSEATYESGFVIDKFPISRPNLTFSTLTVSNMSPEDSSIYLCSVENGAGTEAFFGQGTRLTVV.

Written as DNA, the CDR3 is TGTGCCAGCAGCCCCCGGGACTATTGGGCCGGGGAGCTGTTTTTT. Protein: CASSPRDYWAGELFF. The gene calls are TRBV9 and TRBJ2-2; 7 bases fit TRBD2. V lost 4 bases, J lost 6 bases, and 9 bases stayed unmatched. CDR3 length equals 15 residues. The germline V gene has CDR1 SGDLS and CDR2 YYNGEE.

The chain uses TRBV2 and TRBJ2-2; D is undetermined. V dropped 4 bases and J dropped 8 bases, with 5 bases sitting between them. Looked up from germline, CDR1 is SNHLY and CDR2 is FYNNEI. There are 11 residues in the CDR3. The CDR3 sequence: CASSGFGELFF. The CDR3 bases are TGTGCCAGCAGTGGGTTTGGGGAGCTGTTTTTT.

This clone was recorded once. The chain is built from TRBV5-1 and TRBJ1-1; D might be TRBD1 (6 bases). Per germline, CDR1 SGHRS and CDR2 YFSETQ. This CDR3 spans 12 amino acids. V lost 0 bases and J 8 bases, leaving 8 bases between the germline ends. CDR3 DNA sequence: TGCGCCAGCAGCTTGGACAGGGAGGAAGCTTTCTTT. It encodes CASSLDREEAFF.

The V call is TRBV5-6, the J call TRBJ2-7, with D unresolved. The CDR3 runs to 12 residues. The germline V and J ends were trimmed by 3 bases and 10 bases, with 14 bases remaining between them. Looked up from germline, CDR1 is SGHDT and CDR2 is YYEEEE. CDR3 nucleotide sequence: TGTGCCAGCAGCTCCCCCGGCCTCCCACAGTACTTC. Its translation: CASSSPGLPQYF.

A single count supports this clone. J is TRBJ2-1 and V is TRBV5-1; 7 nucleotides agree with TRBD1. Per the germline V gene, CDR1 is SGHRS and CDR2 is YFSETQ. The V and J ends lost 4 bases and 7 bases, in that order; junction bases with no gene match: 8. CDR3 length equals 14 residues. CDR3: CASSRTDRVNEQFF. CDR3 DNA sequence: TGCGCCAGCAGCAGGACAGACAGGGTTAATGAGCAGTTCTTC.

The chain recombines TRBV5-4 with TRBJ2-5; 8 positions agree with TRBD2. This CDR3 has 13 amino acids. V lost 5 bases and J lost 4; bases outside the gene matches: 4. Germline CDR1 and CDR2: SGHNT and YYREEE (reference sequence). The CDR3 DNA follows: TGTGCCAGCAGTGGACTAGCTTTAGAGACCCAGTACTTC. This sequence encodes CASSGLALETQYF.

The genes are TRBV6-6 and TRBJ2-7; D is possibly TRBD1 or TRBD2 (5 bases each). The V and J ends lost 4 bases and 5 bases respectively, with 15 bases between them. Germline V lookup: CDR1 MNHNY, CDR2 SVGAGI (reference sequence). The CDR3 runs to 14 residues. The DNA for the CDR3 is TGTGCCAGCAGTTCCCCGGGGCGCGCGGACGAGCAGTACTTC. Protein sequence: CASSSPGRADEQYF.

The V call is TRBV9, the J call TRBJ2-2, with TRBD1 identical over 7 bases. Per germline, CDR1 SGDLS and CDR2 YYNGEE. CDR3 size: 16 residues. The J segment lost 0 bases and the V segment lost 5 bases, leaving 7 bases of the junction unmatched. The CDR3 region is CASRTGTASNTGELFF. The DNA of the CDR3 is TGTGCCAGCAGGACCGGGACAGCCTCGAACACCGGGGAGCTGTTTTTT.

The V call is TRBV5-4, the J call TRBJ1-1; unclear D gene. CDR1 and CDR2 from the germline V gene are SGHNT and YYREEE (reference sequence). CDR3 length equals 13 residues. With 1 base removed from V and 8 bases from J, the gap between germline ends came to 12 bases. CDR3 DNA: TGTGCCAGCAGCTTGCCCGACGGATACGAAGCTTTCTTT. Its translation is CASSLPDGYEAFF.

Concerning this clone itself: As the CDR3 is not closed by the conserved phenylalanine or tryptophan, this likely results from a read error. Because the CDR3's place on the DNA is in doubt, the DNA is left out and the CDR3 is given as listed by TCRdb. This chain joins TRBV28 and TRBJ2-3; the table's D call, TRBD2, was not checked against the DNA. CDR1 and CDR2 (germline): MDHEN, SYDVKM. The CDR3 length equals 13 residues, ends included. The CDR3 here is CASSLYRDSMLWV.

The chain carries TRBV15 and TRBJ2-3; the D gene is possibly TRBD2 (5 bases). The CDR3 sequence is 16 residues long. Looked up from germline, CDR1 is LNHNV and CDR2 is YYDKDF (reference sequence). Trimming took off 0 bases at V and 8 bases at J, with 18 bases between the two ends. The CDR3 sequence is CATSREARSGLGTQYF. As DNA, the CDR3 is TGTGCCACCAGCAGAGAAGCGCGGAGCGGATTGGGTACGCAGTATTTT.

Regarding this clone: Within the sample, other DNA sequences also encode this same CDR3. The genes are TRBV11-3 and TRBJ2-1, with 10 positions matching TRBD1. There are 15 residues in the CDR3. V dropped 3 bases and J dropped 1; count of bases not matched to a gene: 0. Germline V gene sequence: CDR1 SGHNT, CDR2 YENEEA. The CDR3 nucleotides are TGTGCCAGCAGCTTGGGACAGGGGTCCTACAATGAGCAGTTCTTC. Translation gives CASSLGQGSYNEQFF.